This entry lists 30 T cell receptor beta chains sequenced from one sample in a study of cytomegalovirus exposure and HLA in healthy donors. This PCR relied on a set of 60 Vbeta primers and 13 Jbeta primers. Profiling relied on immunoSEQ multiplex PCR, and the TCRdb table lists in-frame clones only, not all of them. In all, the sample yields some 120,000 clones. Sequences were obtained from PBMCs. The receptors were sampled from a woman aged 55-69 years in good health and CMV-seronegative.

The chain links TRBV7-9 to TRBJ1-5, with a weak D call TRBD1 (5 bases). Germline V gene sequence: CDR1 SEHNR, CDR2 FQNEAQ (reference sequence). Trimming took 5 bases from V and 6 from J, leaving 8 bases between them. This CDR3 contains 12 residues. The CDR3 DNA is TGTGCCAGCAGCAAGGGGTTTCAGCCCCAGCATTTT. This sequence encodes CASSKGFQPQHF. Full variable domain (remainder filled in from reference TRBV7-9 and TRBJ1-5): DTGVSQNPRHKITKRGQNVTFRCDPISEHNRLYWYRQTLGQGPEFLTYFQNEAQLEKSRLLSDRFSAERPKGSFSTLEIQRTEQGDSAMYLCASSKGFQPQHFGDGTRLSIL.

The chain employs TRBV27 and TRBJ2-7; 8 bases are shared with TRBD1. Germline CDR1 is MNHEY and CDR2 is SMNVEV (reference sequence). This CDR3 spans 15 amino acids. Trimming removed 2 bases from V and 6 bases from J; junction bases left unmatched: 9. The CDR3 DNA reads as TGTGCCAGCAGTTTAACCGGACAGGGTGTCACCGAGCAGTACTTC. Protein: CASSLTGQGVTEQYF.

This sequence joins TRBV10-2 and TRBJ1-3; 8 bases fit TRBD1. The length of the CDR3 is 16 residues. V was clipped by 3 bases and J by 2 bases; unmatched bases: 6. Germline values: CDR1 WSHSY, CDR2 SAAADI. CDR3 nucleotide sequence: TGCGCCAGCAGTGACGACAGGGGCTCCCCTGGAAACACCATATATTTT. Translation: CASSDDRGSPGNTIYF.

CDR3 DNA: TGCGCCAGCCCCGATCCCCGGGGCCCAGCGGGATCGTATACAAAGAACACTGAAGCTTTCTTT. Translated, it gives CASPDPRGPAGSYTKNTEAFF. The chain combines TRBV10-2 with TRBJ1-1; TRBD1 might be the D (5 bases). The V end lost 8 bases, the J end lost 1 base, and 35 bases lay between the germline ends. This CDR3 is 21 amino acids long. Germline loops: CDR1 WSHSY, CDR2 SAAADI.

J is TRBJ1-2 and V is TRBV6-5; TRBD1 agrees at 9 bases. The germline gives CDR1 MNHEY, CDR2 SVGAGI. There are 14 residues in the CDR3. J lost 10 bases, V lost 8 bases, and 14 bases had no gene match. In DNA form, the CDR3 reads TGTGCCAGCGGGGACAGGGCAAAAGTAGGAATCTACACCTTC. Amino acid sequence: CASGDRAKVGIYTF.

J is TRBJ1-5 and V is TRBV6-1, with a weak D call TRBD1 (6 bases). In germline, CDR1 is MNHNS, CDR2 SASEGT. The CDR3 consists of 15 residues. V shed 6 bases and J shed 4 bases, with 16 bases lying between them. This CDR3 is CASRRTRDTNQPQHF. In DNA, the CDR3 is TGTGCCAGCAGAAGAACGAGGGACACAAATCAGCCCCAGCATTTT.

This chain joins TRBV11-2 and TRBJ2-2; a possible D gene is TRBD1 (5 bases). Germline V CDR1 and CDR2: SGHAT, FQNNGV. The CDR3 loop spans 18 amino acids. V was trimmed by 5 bases and J by 1 base, leaving 20 bases between them. CDR3 coding DNA: TGTGCCAGCAGCCCGTCCGGGTGGGGCCAGTTGAACACCGGGGAGCTGTTTTTT. As protein: CASSPSGWGQLNTGELFF.

This chain connects TRBV7-9 to TRBJ1-1; D unresolved. Trimming cost V 1 base and J 1 base, with 16 bases left between them. Germline V gene lookup returns CDR1 SEHNR and CDR2 FQNEAQ (reference sequence). This CDR3 has 17 amino acids. This CDR3 is CASSLGNTRIANTEAFF. CDR3 DNA: TGTGCCAGCAGCTTAGGTAACACTCGAATAGCGAACACTGAAGCTTTCTTT.

The chain combines TRBV2 with TRBJ1-1; TRBD1 is a possible D gene (5 bases). This CDR3 region has 15 residues. V dropped 5 bases and J dropped 4 bases, with 17 bases sitting between them. The germline V gene encodes CDR1 SNHLY and CDR2 FYNNEI. The CDR3 coding sequence is TGTGCCAGCAGTTCGGGGATCTGGGGGGGCACTGAAGCTTTCTTT. This gives the protein CASSSGIWGGTEAFF.

This chain links TRBV12-5 with TRBJ1-4; TRBD1 agrees at 9 bases. Looked up from germline, CDR1 is LGHNT and CDR2 is FRNRAP. CDR3 length: 19 amino acids. The ends lost 6 bases at V and 0 bases at J; junction bases unmatched: 14. CDR3 DNA sequence: TGTGCTAGTGGCTCCGGGACAGGGTCGTCCCGGGCAACTAATGAAAAACTGTTTTTT. Translated: CASGSGTGSSRATNEKLFF. Based on the CDR3 plus reference TRBV12-5 and TRBJ1-4, the full variable domain is DARVTQTPRHKVTEMGQEVTMRCQPILGHNTVFWYRQTMMQGLELLAYFRNRAPLDDSGMPKDRFSAEMPDATLATLKIQPSEPRDSAVYFCASGSGTGSSRATNEKLFFGSGTQLSVL.

The rearrangement joins TRBV28 to TRBJ1-5; maybe TRBD1 (6 bases). Per germline, CDR1 MDHEN and CDR2 SYDVKM. V was cut by 3 bases and J by 9 bases, with 12 bases left in between. The CDR3 has 13 residues. This chain's CDR3 is CASSLNRARPQHF. The CDR3 nucleotides read TGTGCCAGCAGTTTGAACAGGGCAAGGCCCCAGCATTTT.

This chain joins TRBV19 and TRBJ1-5; 7 bases match TRBD1. The ends lost 1 base at V and 6 bases at J; junction bases unmatched: 6. CDR1 and CDR2 from the germline V gene are LNHDA and SQIVND (reference sequence). CDR3 length: 15 amino acids. The CDR3 DNA is TGTGCCAGTAGTATAGTTCGGACAGGTGGTCAGCCCCAGCATTTT. Protein: CASSIVRTGGQPQHF. The whole variable domain, filled in from reference TRBV19 and TRBJ1-5, reads DGGITQSPKYLFRKEGQNVTLSCEQNLNHDAMYWYRQDPGQGLRLIYYSQIVNDFQKGDIAEGYSVSREKKESFPLTVTSAQKNPTAFYLCASSIVRTGGQPQHFGDGTRLSIL.

The V call is TRBV7-3, the J call TRBJ2-1; TRBD1 agrees at 9 bases. V was pared by 5 bases and J by 6 bases, with 8 bases of the junction left unmatched. Germline-derived CDR1 and CDR2 are SGHTA and FQGTGA. The CDR3 is 15 residues long. In DNA form, the CDR3 reads TGTGCCAGCAGCGCGCCCGAGACAGGGGGCAATGAGCAGTTCTTC. It is translated as CASSAPETGGNEQFF.

The chain joins TRBV2 to TRBJ2-1; 8 nucleotides line up with TRBD1. This CDR3 is 15 amino acids long. The junction had 9 bases not matched to a gene; V was cut back by 7 bases and J by 4 bases. Germline V gives CDR1 SNHLY, CDR2 FYNNEI. The CDR3 DNA reads TGTGCCAGCAAACCCCGGGACAGGACTTACAATGAGCAGTTCTTC. Amino acids: CASKPRDRTYNEQFF.

The chain joins TRBV6-1 to TRBJ1-1; the D is unclear. This CDR3 is built from 14 residues. Trimming shortened V by 6 bases and J by 10 bases, and 21 bases separated the two germline ends. Looked up from germline, CDR1 is MNHNS and CDR2 is SASEGT. CDR3 residues: CASRNPPLRHRAFF. The CDR3 DNA reads as TGTGCCAGCAGGAACCCCCCCCTACGTCATCGAGCTTTCTTT.

The chain's CDR3 is CASSIDPRSNQPQHF. CDR3 coding DNA: TGTGCCAGTAGTATAGATCCCAGGAGCAATCAGCCCCAGCATTTT. This chain joins TRBV19 and TRBJ1-5; D is ambiguous. The CDR3 runs to 15 residues. Trimming pared 0 bases from V and 1 base from J, leaving 7 bases between. CDR1 is LNHDA and CDR2 is SQIVND in the germline V gene (reference sequence).

The chain is built from TRBV28 and TRBJ2-5, with D possibly being TRBD1 (6 bases). Germline CDR1 and CDR2: MDHEN and SYDVKM. The length of the CDR3 is 17 residues. Trimming cost V 1 base and J 3 bases, with 18 bases left between them. The CDR3 protein is CASSLFWQGFKKETQYF. CDR3 in DNA: TGTGCCAGCAGTTTATTTTGGCAGGGGTTTAAGAAAGAGACCCAGTACTTC.

The chain carries TRBV5-1 and TRBJ2-3, with 15 bases fitting TRBD2. The V gene end was trimmed by 4 bases and the J gene end by 8 bases; junction bases not matched to a gene: 11. This CDR3 has 17 residues. Germline lookup yields CDR1 SGHRS and CDR2 YFSETQ. CDR3 amino acids: CASSPHGTSGGSPTQYF. The CDR3 bases are TGCGCCAGCAGCCCCCATGGGACTAGCGGGGGGAGCCCTACGCAGTATTTT.

V usage is TRBV7-8 and J usage is TRBJ1-6; 8 bases match TRBD1. CDR1 SGHVS and CDR2 FQNEAQ come from the germline V gene. J gave up 9 bases and V 4 bases, and 11 bases lay outside the gene matches. The CDR3 length is 16 residues. The CDR3 sequence: CASSYEQTGAVSPLHF. The CDR3 DNA follows: TGTGCCAGCAGCTACGAACAGACAGGGGCGGTTTCACCCCTCCACTTT.

V gene TRBV27 combines with J gene TRBJ2-1; D might be TRBD2 (6 bases). Trimming left V 2 bases short and J 10 bases short, with 12 bases between. The CDR3 spans 13 residues. Per the germline V gene, CDR1 is MNHEY and CDR2 is SMNVEV (reference sequence). The CDR3: CASSLAGEAEQFF. The CDR3 region has the DNA TGTGCCAGCAGTTTAGCCGGGGAGGCGGAGCAGTTCTTC.

CDR3: CASSGSTGGIGYTF. The CDR3 DNA reads as TGTGCCAGCAGTGGTAGTACAGGGGGTATTGGCTACACCTTC. V gene TRBV2 combines with J gene TRBJ1-2; 8 bases are shared with TRBD1. V lost 4 bases, J lost 7 bases, and 8 bases stayed unmatched. The germline V gene encodes CDR1 SNHLY and CDR2 FYNNEI. The CDR3 runs 14 residues.

The V gene is TRBV7-2, the J gene TRBJ1-2, with D unresolved. This CDR3 has 14 amino acids. Per germline, CDR1 SGHTA and CDR2 FQGNSA. V dropped 5 bases and J dropped 12 bases, with 22 bases sitting between them. The DNA of the CDR3 is TGTGCCAGCAGCCCGGGCCCCCGGGAGCGGCAAAACACCTTC. This translates into CASSPGPRERQNTF.

The rearrangement links TRBV5-1 to TRBJ2-7, with a tentative D call TRBD1 (6 bases). The germline gives CDR1 SGHRS, CDR2 YFSETQ. V lost 0 bases, J lost 4 bases, and 11 bases lay in between. The CDR3 runs 14 residues. The CDR3 DNA reads as TGCGCCAGCAGCTTGGCAGGGGACGGGTACGAGCAGTACTTC. Translating it yields CASSLAGDGYEQYF.

V and J are TRBV5-6 and TRBJ1-5; TRBD1 agrees at 7 bases. The V segment lost 6 bases and the J segment 4 bases; nucleotides outside the gene matches: 7. The CDR3 spans 14 residues. Germline assignment: CDR1 SGHDT and CDR2 YYEEEE. The DNA for the CDR3 is TGTGCCAGCACCCCAGGGGGAGCTAATCAGCCCCAGCATTTT. It yields the protein CASTPGGANQPQHF.

J is TRBJ1-2 and V is TRBV9, with TRBD1 identical over 7 bases. The CDR3 sequence is 17 residues long. CDR1 is SGDLS and CDR2 is YYNGEE in the germline V gene. V gave up 4 bases and J gave up 0 bases; unmatched junction bases: 12. The CDR3 DNA follows: TGTGCCAGCAGCCCCCCGCAGGGGGGACCTTCTAACTATGGCTACACCTTC. Translated, it gives CASSPPQGGPSNYGYTF.

V and J are TRBV2 and TRBJ1-1; D may be TRBD1 (6 bases). The germline gives CDR1 SNHLY, CDR2 FYNNEI. With 2 bases removed from V and 1 base from J, the gap between germline ends came to 8 bases. The CDR3 runs 14 residues. CDR3 region: CASSEQGPNTEAFF. DNA for the CDR3: TGTGCCAGCAGTGAACAGGGGCCGAACACTGAAGCTTTCTTT.

The V and J genes are TRBV28 and TRBJ2-4; a weak D match, TRBD1 (5 bases). There are 14 residues in the CDR3. Germline CDR1 and CDR2: MDHEN and SYDVKM. Between the trimmed V and J ends, which lost 2 bases and 2 bases, there was a span of 7 bases. CDR3 in amino acids: CASSLQGTKNIQYF. CDR3 coding DNA: TGTGCCAGCAGTTTACAGGGAACCAAAAACATTCAGTACTTC. Combining the CDR3 with reference TRBV28 and TRBJ2-4 gives the whole variable domain DVKVTQSSRYLVKRTGEKVFLECVQDMDHENMFWYRQDPGLGLRLIYFSYDVKMKEKGDIPEGYSVSREKKERFSLILESASTNQTSMYLCASSLQGTKNIQYFGAGTRLSVL.

The chain uses TRBV5-1 and TRBJ1-1; no clear D. With 4 bases removed from V and 7 bases from J, the gap between germline ends came to 8 bases. The CDR3 runs 11 residues. CDR1 and CDR2 (germline): SGHRS, YFSETQ. CDR3 DNA sequence: TGCGCCAGCAGCCCCGGAGGTGAAGCTTTCTTT. Translated: CASSPGGEAFF.

As to this clone: One end of the junction fails to match germline, which may point to a read error. This chain links TRBV6-4 with TRBJ1-4; 10 bases match TRBD1. The CDR3 is 13 amino acids. From germline, CDR1 is MRHNA and CDR2 SNTAGT. CDR3 loop: CASSEGPGQGILF. CDR3 DNA sequence: TGTGCCAGCAGCGAAGGACCGGGACAGGGGATTCTTTTT.

The chain employs TRBV29-1 and TRBJ1-2; maybe TRBD1 (6 bases). The V gene lost 4 bases and the J gene lost 7 bases, with 19 bases spanning the gap. CDR3 length: 14 residues. CDR1 is SQVTM, CDR2 ANQGSEA, per germline. CDR3 residues: CSVGDRSRSAGYTF. For the CDR3, the DNA is TGCAGCGTTGGTGACAGGTCCCGGTCGGCTGGCTACACCTTC.